What follows is one T cell receptor beta chain and its context. This entry is derived from a study of T cell repertoires in cytomegalovirus infection. TCRdb itself ran the reads through MiXCR, one entry per CDR3 protein. The sample records 300,000 to 400,000 distinct CDR3 sequences, 18% being singletons. The ends were cut back, 7 bases at V and 3 bases at J, with 14 bases in the middle. The CDR3 sequence is 14 residues long. Sequencing used PBMCs. The source is a human donor in good health (CMV status not recorded). Some clones in this sample may be carry-over from other donors' samples. V is TRBV12-3 or TRBV12-4 and J is TRBJ2-3; tentatively, D is TRBD1 (6 bases). CDR3 DNA sequence: TGTGCCAGCACCCAACAGGGAATGACAGATACGCAGTATTTT. This gives the protein CASTQQGMTDTQYF.